This section outlines one T cell receptor (beta chain) sequence together with its context. The CDR3 has 15 amino acids. With 2 bases removed from V and 6 bases from J, the gap between germline ends came to 14 bases. Germline V gene sequence: CDR1 LGHDT, CDR2 YNNKEL (reference sequence). The data originate from a study of blood T cell repertoires in COVID-19. Whole-study context: Collection of acute and convalescent COVID-19 samples took place in the United States, Italy and Spain.

Only in-frame clones appear in the TCRdb table, and some are missing; sequencing was by immunoSEQ multiplex PCR. Of fewer than 300,000 clones listed, roughly 83% are singletons. The sequenced sample consisted of peripheral blood. The chain has TRBV3-1 (or the pseudogene TRBV3-2) and TRBJ1-5, with a tentative D call TRBD1 (5 bases). The clonotype comes from a woman aged 65 to 85 with active or convalescent COVID-19. CDR3 region: CASSQSLGGVQPQHF. The CDR3 DNA sequence: TGTGCCAGCAGCCAAAGTCTGGGGGGGGTTCAGCCCCAGCATTTT.